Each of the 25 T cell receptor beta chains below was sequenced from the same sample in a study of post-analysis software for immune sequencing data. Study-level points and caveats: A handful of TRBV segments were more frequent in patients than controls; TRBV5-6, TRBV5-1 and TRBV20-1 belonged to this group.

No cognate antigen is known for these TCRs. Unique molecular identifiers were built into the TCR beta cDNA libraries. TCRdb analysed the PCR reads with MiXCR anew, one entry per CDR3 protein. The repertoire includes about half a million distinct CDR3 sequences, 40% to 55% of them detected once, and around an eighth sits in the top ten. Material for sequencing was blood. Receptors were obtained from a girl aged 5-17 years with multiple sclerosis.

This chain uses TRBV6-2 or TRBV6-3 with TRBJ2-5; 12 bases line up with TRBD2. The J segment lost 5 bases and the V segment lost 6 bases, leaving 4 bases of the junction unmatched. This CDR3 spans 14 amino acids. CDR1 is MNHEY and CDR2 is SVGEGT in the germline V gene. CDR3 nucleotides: TGTGCCAGCAGGACTAGCGGGAGAAGCGAGACCCAGTACTTC. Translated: CASRTSGRSETQYF.

The CDR3, as DNA: TGTGCCAGTCACACTAGCGGGAGTGGTGAGCAGTTCTTC. As protein: CASHTSGSGEQFF. The V and J genes are TRBV3-1 and TRBJ2-1; 11 bases map to TRBD2. Germline V gives CDR1 LGHDT, CDR2 YNNKEL (reference sequence). CDR3 length: 13 residues. J gave up 9 bases and V 9 bases, and 7 bases lay outside the gene matches.

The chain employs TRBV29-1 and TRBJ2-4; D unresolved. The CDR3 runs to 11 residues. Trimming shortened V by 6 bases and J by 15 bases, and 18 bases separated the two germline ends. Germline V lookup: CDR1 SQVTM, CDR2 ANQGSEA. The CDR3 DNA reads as TGCAGCGTCGCGCTCGAGAGCGAGCGGTACTTC. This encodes CSVALESERYF. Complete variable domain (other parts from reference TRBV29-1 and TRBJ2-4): SAVISQKPSRDICQRGTSLTIQCQVDSQVTMMFWYRQQPGQSLTLIATANQGSEATYESGFVIDKFPISRPNLTFSTLTVSNMSPEDSSIYLCSVALESERYFGAGTRLSVL.

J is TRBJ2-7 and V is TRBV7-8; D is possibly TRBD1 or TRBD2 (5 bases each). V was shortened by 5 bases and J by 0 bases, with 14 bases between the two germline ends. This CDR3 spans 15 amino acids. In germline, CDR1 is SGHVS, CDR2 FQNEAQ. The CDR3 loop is CASSLGTLDSYEQYF. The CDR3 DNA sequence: TGTGCCAGCAGCCTTGGGACCCTGGACTCCTACGAGCAGTACTTC.

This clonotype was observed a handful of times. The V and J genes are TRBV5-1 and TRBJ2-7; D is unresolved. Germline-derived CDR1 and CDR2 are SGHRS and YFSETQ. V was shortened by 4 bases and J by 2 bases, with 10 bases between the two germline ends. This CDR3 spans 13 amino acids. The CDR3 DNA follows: TGCGCCAGCAGCCCGGACGAGCCCTACGAGCAGTACTTC. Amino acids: CASSPDEPYEQYF. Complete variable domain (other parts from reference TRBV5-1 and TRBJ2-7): KAGVTQTPRYLIKTRGQQVTLSCSPISGHRSVSWYQQTPGQGLQFLFEYFSETQRNKGNFPGRFSGRQFSNSRSEMNVSTLELGDSALYLCASSPDEPYEQYFGPGTRLTVT.

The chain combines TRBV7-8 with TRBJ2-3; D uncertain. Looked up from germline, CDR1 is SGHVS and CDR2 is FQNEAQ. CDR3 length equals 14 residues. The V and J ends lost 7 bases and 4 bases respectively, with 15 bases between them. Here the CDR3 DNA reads TGTGCCAGCATGCAGCTGCCCGCGGCAGATACGCAGTATTTT. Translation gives CASMQLPAADTQYF.

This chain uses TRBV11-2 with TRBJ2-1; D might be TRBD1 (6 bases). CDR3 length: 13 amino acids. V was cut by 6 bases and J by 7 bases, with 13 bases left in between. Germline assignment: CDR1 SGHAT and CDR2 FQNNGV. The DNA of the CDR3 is TGTGCCAGCAGACTTTGGACAGTTAATGAGCAGTTCTTC. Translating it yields CASRLWTVNEQFF.

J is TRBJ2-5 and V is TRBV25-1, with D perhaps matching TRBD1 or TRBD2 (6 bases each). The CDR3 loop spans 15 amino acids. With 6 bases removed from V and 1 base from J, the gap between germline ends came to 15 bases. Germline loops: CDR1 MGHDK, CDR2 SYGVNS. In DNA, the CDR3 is TGTGCCAGCAGGGGGGGCGAGATAATCCAAGAGACCCAGTACTTC. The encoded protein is CASRGGEIIQETQYF.

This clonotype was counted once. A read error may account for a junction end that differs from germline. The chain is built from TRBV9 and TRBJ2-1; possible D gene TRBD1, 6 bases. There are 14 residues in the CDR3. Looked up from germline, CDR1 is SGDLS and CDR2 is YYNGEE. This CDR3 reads CVSSEGSRGYEQFF. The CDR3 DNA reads TGTGTCAGCAGCGAGGGGAGCAGGGGCTATGAGCAGTTCTTC.

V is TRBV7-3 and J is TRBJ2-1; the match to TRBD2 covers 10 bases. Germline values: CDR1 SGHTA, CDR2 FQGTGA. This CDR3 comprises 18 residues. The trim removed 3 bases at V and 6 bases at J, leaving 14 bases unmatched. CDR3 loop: CASSLRGAVAGGFNEQFF. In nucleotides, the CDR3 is TGTGCCAGCAGCTTGAGGGGTGCGGTAGCGGGAGGTTTCAATGAGCAGTTCTTC.

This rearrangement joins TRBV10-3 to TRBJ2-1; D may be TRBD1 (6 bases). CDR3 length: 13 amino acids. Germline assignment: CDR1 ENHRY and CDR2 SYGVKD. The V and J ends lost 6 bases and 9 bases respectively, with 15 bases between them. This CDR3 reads CAIRNSQGGEQFF. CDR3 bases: TGTGCCATCAGGAACTCACAAGGGGGTGAGCAGTTCTTC.

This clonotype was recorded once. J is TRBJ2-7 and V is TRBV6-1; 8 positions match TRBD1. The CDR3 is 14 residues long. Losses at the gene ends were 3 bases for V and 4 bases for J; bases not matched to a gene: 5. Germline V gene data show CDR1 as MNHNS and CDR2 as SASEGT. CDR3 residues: CASSDGQGLYEQYF. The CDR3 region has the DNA TGTGCCAGCAGTGACGGACAGGGTTTATACGAGCAGTACTTC.

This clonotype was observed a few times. CDR3 sequence (DNA): TGCAGTGCTAGGTCCGGAGGGCAAACCGGGGAGCTGTTTTTT. As protein: CSARSGGQTGELFF. The chain uses TRBV20-1 and TRBJ2-2, with TRBD2 as a possible D gene (6 bases). The CDR3 loop spans 14 amino acids. The germline V gene encodes CDR1 DFQATT and CDR2 SNEGSKA (reference sequence). V lost 3 bases and J 5 bases, leaving 13 bases between the germline ends.

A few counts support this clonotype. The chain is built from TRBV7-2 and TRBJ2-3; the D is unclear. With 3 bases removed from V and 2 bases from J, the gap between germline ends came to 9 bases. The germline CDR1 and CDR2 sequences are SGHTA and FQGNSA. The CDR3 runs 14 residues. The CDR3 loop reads CASSLLGHTDTQYF. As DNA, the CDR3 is TGTGCCAGCAGCTTGTTGGGCCACACAGATACGCAGTATTTT.

The CDR3 loop reads CASSLVTSGSMYF. CDR3 DNA: TGTGCCAGCAGCTTAGTTACTAGCGGGAGTATGTATTTT. The chain joins TRBV7-2 to TRBJ2-3; 11 bases are a match to TRBD2. V lost 1 base, J lost 14 bases, and 5 bases stayed unmatched. CDR1 SGHTA and CDR2 FQGNSA come from the germline V gene. The CDR3 totals 13 residues.

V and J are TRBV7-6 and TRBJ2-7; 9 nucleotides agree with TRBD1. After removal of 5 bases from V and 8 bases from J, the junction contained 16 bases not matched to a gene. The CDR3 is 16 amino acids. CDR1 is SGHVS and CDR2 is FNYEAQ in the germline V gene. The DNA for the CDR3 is TGTGCCAGCAGCCCACCCCCGGGACAGGGTAATGGGAAGCAGTACTTC. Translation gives CASSPPPGQGNGKQYF.

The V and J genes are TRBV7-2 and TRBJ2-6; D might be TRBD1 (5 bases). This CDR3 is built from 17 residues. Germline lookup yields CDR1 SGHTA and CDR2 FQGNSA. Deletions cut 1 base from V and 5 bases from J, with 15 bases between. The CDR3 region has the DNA TGTGCCAGCAGCTTAGAGGAGACAGTTTTTTGGGCCAACGTCCTGACTTTC. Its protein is CASSLEETVFWANVLTF.

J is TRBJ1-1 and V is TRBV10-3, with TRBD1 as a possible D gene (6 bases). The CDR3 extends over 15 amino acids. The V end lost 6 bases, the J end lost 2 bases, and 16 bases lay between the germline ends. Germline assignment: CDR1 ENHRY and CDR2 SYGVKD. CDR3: CAISSGAPLNTEAFF. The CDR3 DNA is TGTGCCATCAGCTCAGGGGCCCCCTTAAACACTGAAGCTTTCTTT.

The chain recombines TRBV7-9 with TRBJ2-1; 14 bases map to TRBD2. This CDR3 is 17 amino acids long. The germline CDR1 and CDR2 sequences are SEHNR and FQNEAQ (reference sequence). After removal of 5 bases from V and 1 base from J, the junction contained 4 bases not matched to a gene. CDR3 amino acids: CASSRTSGRSSYNEQFF. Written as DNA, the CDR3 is TGTGCCAGCAGCCGGACTAGCGGGAGGAGTTCCTACAATGAGCAGTTCTTC.

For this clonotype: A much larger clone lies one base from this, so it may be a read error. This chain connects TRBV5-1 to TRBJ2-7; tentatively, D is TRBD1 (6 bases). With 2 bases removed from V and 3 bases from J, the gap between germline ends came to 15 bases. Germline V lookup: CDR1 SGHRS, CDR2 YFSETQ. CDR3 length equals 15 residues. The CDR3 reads CASSLVGAYSYEQYF. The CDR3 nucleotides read TGCGCCAGCAGCTTAGTGGGGGCGTACAGCTACGAGCAGTACTTC.

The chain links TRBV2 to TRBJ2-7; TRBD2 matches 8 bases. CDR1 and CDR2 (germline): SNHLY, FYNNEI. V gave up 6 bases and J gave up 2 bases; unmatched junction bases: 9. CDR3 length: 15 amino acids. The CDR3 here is CASRPAGGPPYEQYF. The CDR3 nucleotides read TGTGCCAGCAGACCCGCGGGAGGCCCCCCCTACGAGCAGTACTTC.

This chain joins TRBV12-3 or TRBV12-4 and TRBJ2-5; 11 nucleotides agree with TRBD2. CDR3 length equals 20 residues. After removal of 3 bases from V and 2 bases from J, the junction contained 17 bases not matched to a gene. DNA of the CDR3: TGTGCCAGCAGTTTGGCCCCAGTCCTAGGGACTAGCGGAATTCAAGAGACCCAGTACTTC. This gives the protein CASSLAPVLGTSGIQETQYF.

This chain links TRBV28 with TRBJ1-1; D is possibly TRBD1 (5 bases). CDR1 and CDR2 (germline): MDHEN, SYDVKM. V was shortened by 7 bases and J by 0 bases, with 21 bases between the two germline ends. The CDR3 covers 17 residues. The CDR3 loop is CASNKTPGLTMNTEAFF. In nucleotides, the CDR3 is TGTGCCAGCAACAAAACACCGGGACTGACTATGAACACTGAAGCTTTCTTT.

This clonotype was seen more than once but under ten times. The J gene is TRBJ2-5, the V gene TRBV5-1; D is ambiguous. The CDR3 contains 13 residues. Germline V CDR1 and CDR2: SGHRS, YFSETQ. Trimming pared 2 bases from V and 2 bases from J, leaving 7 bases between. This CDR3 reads CASSLPTQETQYF. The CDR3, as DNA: TGCGCCAGCAGCTTACCGACTCAAGAGACCCAGTACTTC.

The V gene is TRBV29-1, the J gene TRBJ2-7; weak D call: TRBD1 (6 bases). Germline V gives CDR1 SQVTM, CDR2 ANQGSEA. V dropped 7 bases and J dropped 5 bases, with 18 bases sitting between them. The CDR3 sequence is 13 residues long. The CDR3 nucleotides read TGCAGCGGGGGGCAGGGTGGTGGGCACGAGCAGTACTTC. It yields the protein CSGGQGGGHEQYF.